A selection of T cell receptor beta chains follows, all from one sample in a study of graft-versus-host responses after intestinal transplantation. The data were produced by immunoSEQ multiplex PCR, yet TCRdb's version contains in-frame clones alone and is incomplete. Of more than 4,000 clones in the sample, 85% were seen once. The material was ileum tissue, obtained 156 days after intestinal transplant. These receptors were collected from a human patient who received an intestinal transplant, so some T cells may come from the graft donor. Each CDR3 is given without its conserved first and last residue.

V gene	J gene	CDR3 protein
TRBV30	TRBJ1-1	AWSVQGTEAF
TRBV27	TRBJ1-2	ASSLISGRGYT
TRBV10-2	TRBJ1-2	ASSVQNYGYT
TRBV13	TRBJ2-7	ASSLRGLGYEQY
TRBV5-1	TRBJ1-1	ASSYRLGGSTPEAF
TRBV5-5	TRBJ2-1	ASSLGGRPLNEQF
TRBV5-1	TRBJ2-2	ASSWTSGSPNTGELF
TRBV12-5	TRBJ2-7	ASGLGRRDRGDEQY
TRBV13	TRBJ1-4	ASTDRMDEKLF
TRBV6-5	TRBJ1-6	ASRRTGLNSPLH
TRBV19	TRBJ2-7	ASSILQGRQY
TRBV10-3	TRBJ1-1	AISSGQGSEAF
TRBV28	TRBJ2-1	ASSSDREGNEQF
TRBV7-3	TRBJ2-3	ASSLGWGTDTQY
TRBV6-6	TRBJ2-7	ASSYWTGTGFYEQY
TRBV18	TRBJ1-2	ASSPNLPVSNYGYT
TRBV9	TRBJ2-7	ASSVGGQSSYEQY
TRBV7-3	TRBJ2-3	ASSRAGSPDTQY
TRBV15	TRBJ2-7	ATSRTGTGGYEQY
TRBV6-5	TRBJ1-5	ASSPGTSGQPQH
TRBV19	TRBJ1-3	ASSIVLGGTSGNTIY
TRBV6-9	TRBJ1-2	ASSYGTNYGYT
TRBV15	TRBJ2-1	ATSRVPGTGVYNEQF
TRBV19	TRBJ1-5	ASSKQGPYNQPQH
TRBV18	TRBJ2-7	ASSPGTVSYEQY
TRBV28	TRBJ1-2	ASSSRRGYT
TRBV6-6	TRBJ2-7	ASSPSLIYEQY
TRBV5-1	TRBJ2-5	ASSLGGVGVYQETQY
TRBV5-1	TRBJ2-1	ASSLVGTPSYNEQF
TRBV29-1	TRBJ2-5	SVLVAGLETQY
TRBV4-1	TRBJ1-1	ASSQDRGRRAEAF
TRBV29-1	TRBJ2-7	SVSRDSSSYEQY
TRBV6-4	TRBJ2-3	ASSGTSGGADTQY
TRBV11-2	TRBJ2-3	ASSYTALPDTQY
TRBV6-5	TRBJ2-1	ASTSEVNEQF
TRBV7-6	TRBJ2-3	ASGSSGGASDTQY
TRBV28	TRBJ1-2	ASSHYSTLDRPLGSHGYT
TRBV4-1	TRBJ1-4	ASSQSNSGTYEKLF